The 11 T cell receptor beta chains below all came from one sample that was sequenced in a study of T-cell reconstitution after alpha-beta-depleted transplantation in children. Using unique molecular identifiers, the investigators prepared the TCRbeta library. TCRdb recomputed calls from the PCR reads with MiXCR, one row per CDR3 protein. The profile covers nearly 200,000 distinct CDR3 sequences, with approximately 6% appearing a single time and around 4.4% taken by the ten largest. The source material was PBMCs, sampled before TCRalphabeta/CD19-depleted stem cell transplant. All receptors come from a girl less than two years old with combined immunodeficiency, due to receive a stem cell transplant.

This clonotype was seen many times. The V gene is TRBV5-1, the J gene TRBJ2-3; D remains ambiguous. Trimming removed 2 bases from V and 1 base from J, with 8 bases in between. CDR1 SGHRS and CDR2 YFSETQ come from the germline V gene. The CDR3 extends over 14 amino acids. The CDR3 spells CASSFHFGTDTQYF. The CDR3 region has the DNA TGCGCCAGCAGCTTTCACTTTGGCACAGATACGCAGTATTTT.

This clonotype has a count of ten or more. CDR3 bases: TGTGCCAGCGAAACGTCACGGGGCCCGAACACTGAAGCTTTCTTT. Amino acid sequence: CASETSRGPNTEAFF. This chain uses TRBV12-3 or TRBV12-4 with TRBJ1-1; perhaps TRBD1 as D (5 bases). The CDR3 is 15 amino acids. The V end lost 8 bases, the J end lost 1 base, and 17 bases lay between the germline ends.

The sample holds many counts of this clonotype. The CDR3 is CASSLSPDSYEQYF. The CDR3 DNA reads as TGCGCCAGCAGCTTGAGTCCGGACTCCTACGAGCAGTACTTC. The V gene is TRBV5-1, the J gene TRBJ2-7, with D hard to call. The CDR3 consists of 14 residues. Trimming removed 1 base from V and 0 bases from J, with 8 bases in between. CDR1 and CDR2 from the germline V gene are SGHRS and YFSETQ.

The sample holds many counts of this clonotype. V and J are TRBV10-3 and TRBJ2-7; 12 bases match TRBD1. Germline V gene sequence: CDR1 ENHRY, CDR2 SYGVKD. The CDR3 totals 14 residues. Germline trimming cut 7 bases from V and 7 bases from J; bases unmatched to any gene: 8. CDR3 sequence: CAINSGTGGGEQYF. Written as DNA, the CDR3 is TGTGCCATCAATTCCGGGACAGGGGGCGGAGAGCAGTACTTC.

The chain employs TRBV20-1 and TRBJ2-4; 15 nucleotides agree with TRBD2. Germline lookup yields CDR1 DFQATT and CDR2 SNEGSKA (reference sequence). V dropped 3 bases and J dropped 8; count of bases not matched to a gene: 11. The CDR3 length is 17 residues. CDR3 region: CSARGLAGGPDWDIQYF. The CDR3 DNA reads TGCAGTGCTAGGGGACTAGCGGGAGGACCAGATTGGGACATTCAGTACTTC.

In nucleotides, the CDR3 is TGTGCCAGCAGTTTATGGCCAGGGTTGAATGAAAAACTGTTTTTT. Its protein product is CASSLWPGLNEKLFF. The chain has TRBV27 and TRBJ1-4; D is possibly TRBD1 (5 bases). The germline V gene has CDR1 MNHEY and CDR2 SMNVEV (reference sequence). The CDR3 totals 15 residues. Trimming took 1 base from V and 5 from J, leaving 11 bases between them.

This clonotype was counted ten times or more. CDR3 DNA: TGTGCCAGCAGTTACTCGCCGGAGTATGGCACCGGGGAGCTGTTTTTT. Encoded protein: CASSYSPEYGTGELFF. V is TRBV6-5 and J is TRBJ2-2; D is unresolved. V was trimmed by 0 bases and J by 4 bases, leaving 12 bases between them. Germline assignment: CDR1 MNHEY and CDR2 SVGAGI. The CDR3 sequence is 16 residues long.

This clonotype occurred many times. V is TRBV12-3 or TRBV12-4 and J is TRBJ2-7, with a possible D match to TRBD2 (6 bases). The CDR3 covers 12 residues. V was shortened by 5 bases and J by 6 bases, with 11 bases between the two germline ends. CDR3 bases: TGTGCCAGCAGTGCCGGGGAGGTCGAGCAGTACTTC. Its protein is CASSAGEVEQYF.

This clonotype was found many times. This chain links TRBV6-2 or TRBV6-3 with TRBJ1-5, with D possibly matching TRBD1 (5 bases). The ends were cut back, 0 bases at V and 1 base at J, with 7 bases in the middle. From germline, CDR1 is MNHEY and CDR2 SVGEGT. This CDR3 has 15 amino acids. As DNA, the CDR3 is TGTGCCAGCAGTTACTCCAGGGTAAGCAATCAGCCCCAGCATTTT. Translated: CASSYSRVSNQPQHF.

Worth noting for this clonotype: Likely a read error: the CDR3 ends without its conserved phenylalanine or tryptophan. The V and J genes are TRBV7-9 and TRBJ1-5; possibly TRBD1 for D (5 bases). This CDR3 is 15 amino acids long. CDR1 and CDR2 from the germline V gene are SEHNR and FQNEAQ (reference sequence). V was clipped by 1 base and J by 7 bases, with 14 bases between them. The CDR3 loop reads CASSLDGGSEQPQHC. As DNA, the CDR3 is TGTGCCAGCAGCTTAGACGGGGGGTCCGAACAGCCCCAGCATTGT.

This clonotype is a singleton in its sample. A much larger clonotype is one base distant, so this may be a read error. The chain recombines TRBV5-1 with TRBJ2-1, with 13 bases lining up with TRBD2. The germline V gene encodes CDR1 SGHRS and CDR2 YFSETQ. This CDR3 is built from 16 residues. CDR3 DNA sequence: TGCGCCAGCAGCCCCCCGGGACTAGCGGGGCACAATGAGCAGTCCTTC. Translated: CASSPPGLAGHNEQSF.